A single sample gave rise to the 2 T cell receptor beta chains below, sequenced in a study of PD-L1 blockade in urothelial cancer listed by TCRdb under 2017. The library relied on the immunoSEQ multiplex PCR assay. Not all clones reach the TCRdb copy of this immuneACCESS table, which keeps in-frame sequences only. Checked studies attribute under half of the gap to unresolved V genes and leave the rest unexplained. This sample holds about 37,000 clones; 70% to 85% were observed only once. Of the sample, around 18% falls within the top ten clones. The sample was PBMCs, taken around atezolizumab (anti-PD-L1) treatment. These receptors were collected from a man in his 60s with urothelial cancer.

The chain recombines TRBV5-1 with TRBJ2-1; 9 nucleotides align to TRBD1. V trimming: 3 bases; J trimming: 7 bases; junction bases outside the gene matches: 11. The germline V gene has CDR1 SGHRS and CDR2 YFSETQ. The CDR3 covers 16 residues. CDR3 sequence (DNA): TGCGCCAGCAGCTGGGGTACAGGGGGCGCTTGGAATGAGCAGTTCTTC. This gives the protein CASSWGTGGAWNEQFF.

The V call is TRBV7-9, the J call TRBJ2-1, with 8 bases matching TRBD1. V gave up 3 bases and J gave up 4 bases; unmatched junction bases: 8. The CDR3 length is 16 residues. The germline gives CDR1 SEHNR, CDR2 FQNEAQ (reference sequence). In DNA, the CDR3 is TGTGCCAGCAGCTTCCCTAGTCGACAGGGGTACAATGAGCAGTTCTTC. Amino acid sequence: CASSFPSRQGYNEQFF.